Below, 20 T cell receptor beta chains from the same sample are listed, as sequenced in a study of T cell clonality in common variable immunodeficiency. Here immunoSEQ multiplex PCR was the method, and the copy in TCRdb shows in-frame clones only, minus some. This sample has approximately 64,000 clones and no singletons, with roughly 1.5% in the ten largest. Sequenced: peripheral blood mononuclear cells. Receptors originate from a person aged 18 to 70 in good health.

This clone came up many times. The read terminates 3 residues before the CDR3 end, so the remaining end is supplied by the germline J gene. The chain employs TRBV30 and TRBJ1-5, with TRBD1 matching over 7 bases. V lost 1 base and J lost 6; bases outside the gene matches: 3. The CDR3 is made up of 13 amino acids. The V gene's germline CDR1 is GTSNPN and CDR2 SVGIG (reference sequence). CDR3 amino acids: CAWSDRGSQPQHF. The covered CDR3 bases are TGTGCCTGGAGTGACAGGGGATCTCAGCCC. Full variable domain (missing parts from reference TRBV30 and TRBJ1-5): SQTIHQWPATLVQPVGSPLSLECTVEGTSNPNLYWYRQAAGRGLQLLFYSVGIGQISSEVPQNLSASRPQDRQFILSSKKLLLSDSGFYLCAWSDRGSQPQHFGDGTRLSIL.

Ten or more counts support this clone. The CDR3 reads CASSREGSSPLHF. CDR3 DNA (partial): TGTGCCAGCAGCCGTGAGGGGTCCTCACCC. The V gene is TRBV7-6, the J gene TRBJ1-6; D is possibly TRBD1 (5 bases). Read data end 3 residues before the CDR3 end; the end is taken from the germline J gene. Germline CDR1 SGHVS, CDR2 FNYEAQ. The CDR3 sequence is 13 residues long. Between the trimmed V and J ends, which lost 5 bases and 10 bases, there was a span of 12 bases.

This clone has at least ten counts. The read is 3 residues too short to cover the CDR3 end, so that end is filled in from the germline J gene. At the DNA level, this CDR3 is encoded by other sequences in the same sample as well. The chain has TRBV19 and TRBJ1-1; tentative D call: TRBD1 (5 bases). The CDR3 runs 12 residues. Germline lookup yields CDR1 LNHDA and CDR2 SQIVND (reference sequence). V lost 6 bases and J 3 bases, leaving 8 bases between the germline ends. The sequenced CDR3 bases are TGTGCCAGTAGGAGGGGAGACACTGAA. Protein product: CASRRGDTE. The complete CDR3 sequence is CASRRGDTEAFF.

This clone has just a few counts. One base away lies a much larger clone, so this may be a sequencing read error. The CDR3 extends 3 residues past the end of the read, so its final part is completed from the germline J gene. Different DNA sequences within this sample yield the same CDR3. J is TRBJ1-6 and V is TRBV13; 9 bases line up with TRBD1. V trimming: 2 bases; J trimming: 10 bases; junction bases outside the gene matches: 12. There are 17 residues in the CDR3. Germline V gene data show CDR1 as PRHDT and CDR2 as FYEKMQ (reference sequence). CDR3 residues: CASSLLGQGIGNSPLHF. The sequenced part of the CDR3 DNA is TGTGCCAGCAGCTTACTTGGACAGGGGATAGGGAACTCACCC.

This clone has at least ten counts. The read falls 3 residues short of the CDR3 end, and the missing part is taken from the germline J gene. J is TRBJ2-3 and V is TRBV20-1; TRBD2 matches 7 bases. With 3 bases clipped from V and 2 bases from J, the junction kept 8 bases outside the gene matches. The CDR3 loop spans 15 amino acids. Germline V gives CDR1 DFQATT, CDR2 SNEGSKA (reference sequence). The sequenced CDR3 bases are TGCAGTGCTAGGGGGGAGCGGGGCTCCACAGATACG. This sequence encodes CSARGERGSTDT. The full CDR3 protein is CSARGERGSTDTQYF.

This clone has a count of ten or more. The read ends 3 residues before the CDR3 terminus; that terminus is restored from the germline J gene. The chain recombines TRBV7-3 with TRBJ2-7; D gene unclear. Germline V gene lookup returns CDR1 SGHTA and CDR2 FQGTGA. The CDR3 consists of 14 residues. The germline V and J ends were trimmed by 0 bases and 6 bases, with 12 bases remaining between them. Partial CDR3 DNA: TGTGCCAGCAGCTTAACTGGGCCAGCAGGCGAG. Translating gives CASSLTGPAGE. The CDR3 in its entirety is CASSLTGPAGEQYF.

At least ten counts were recorded for this clone. The observed sequence ends 3 residues before the CDR3 terminus, with the missing tail filled in from the germline J gene. The same CDR3 can be traced to other DNA sequences in this sample. The V call is TRBV23-1, the J call TRBJ2-7; D might be TRBD1 (6 bases). TRBV23-1 belongs to the ORF category, with a function that is uncertain. V dropped 2 bases and J dropped 6 bases, with 17 bases sitting between them. This CDR3 is 15 amino acids long. The CDR3 loop reads CASSQIRDKPCEQYF. CDR3 DNA, as far as it was read: TGCGCCAGCAGTCAAATCAGGGACAAGCCCTGCGAG.

This clone was recorded many times. The CDR3 goes on 3 residues after the read ends, and that part is filled in from the germline J gene. This chain joins TRBV5-4 and TRBJ2-7; weak D call: TRBD1 (6 bases). Germline lookup yields CDR1 SGHNT and CDR2 YYREEE (reference sequence). This CDR3 has 15 residues. The V end lost 0 bases, the J end lost 0 bases, and 10 bases lay between the germline ends. CDR3 protein: CASSLGWGLSYEQYF. Partial CDR3 DNA: TGTGCCAGCAGCTTGGGGTGGGGGCTCTCCTACGAG.

This clone was observed at least ten times. The read gets to within 3 residues of the CDR3 end, and the germline J gene fills in the rest. This chain joins TRBV19 and TRBJ1-5; 10 nucleotides agree with TRBD1. The CDR3 totals 16 residues. Losses at the gene ends were 5 bases for V and 5 bases for J; bases not matched to a gene: 9. In germline, CDR1 is LNHDA, CDR2 SQIVND (reference sequence). This CDR3 is CASSPGTGDLHQPQHF. The covered CDR3 bases are TGTGCCAGTAGTCCCGGGACAGGGGACCTCCATCAGCCC. Using reference TRBV19 and TRBJ1-5 for the parts outside the CDR3, the full variable domain is DGGITQSPKYLFRKEGQNVTLSCEQNLNHDAMYWYRQDPGQGLRLIYYSQIVNDFQKGDIAEGYSVSREKKESFPLTVTSAQKNPTAFYLCASSPGTGDLHQPQHFGDGTRLSIL.

The table lists this clone with many counts. The DNA ends 3 residues before the CDR3 does, and the rest of the CDR3 is filled in from the germline J gene. V and J are TRBV7-9 and TRBJ1-2; D remains ambiguous. The CDR3 is made up of 12 amino acids. The V gene's germline CDR1 is SEHNR and CDR2 FQNEAQ (reference sequence). The V end lost 5 bases, the J end lost 3 bases, and 7 bases lay between the germline ends. The CDR3 spells CASSPRDYGYTF. The CDR3 bases that were read are TGTGCCAGCAGCCCGAGGGACTATGGC. Using reference TRBV7-9 and TRBJ1-2 for the parts outside the CDR3, the full variable domain is DTGVSQNPRHKITKRGQNVTFRCDPISEHNRLYWYRQTLGQGPEFLTYFQNEAQLEKSRLLSDRFSAERPKGSFSTLEIQRTEQGDSAMYLCASSPRDYGYTFGSGTRLTVV.

At least ten counts were recorded for this clone. CDR3 amino acids: CASSAGNSPLHF. Partial CDR3 DNA: TGTGCCAGCTCAGCGGGGAATTCACCC. The chain is built from TRBV7-3 and TRBJ1-6; no reliable D call. The read terminates 3 residues ahead of where the CDR3 ends, so the germline J gene completes it. Germline loops: CDR1 SGHTA, CDR2 FQGTGA. The V end lost 8 bases, the J end lost 7 bases, and 9 bases lay between the germline ends. The CDR3 has 12 residues.

This clone was counted ten times or more. The read ends 3 residues shy of where the CDR3 ends; the end is completed using the germline J gene. The V gene is TRBV5-6, the J gene TRBJ2-7, with D uncertain. Trimming removed 4 bases from V and 6 bases from J, with 14 bases in between. Germline V lookup: CDR1 SGHDT, CDR2 YYEEEE. This CDR3 has 13 amino acids. CDR3 loop: CASSPGRHSEQYF. The part of the CDR3 DNA that was read is TGTGCCAGCAGCCCCGGCCGACATTCCGAG.

In this sample, this clone turned up many times. The read terminates 3 residues ahead of where the CDR3 ends, so the germline J gene completes it. The J gene is TRBJ2-1, the V gene TRBV11-3, with TRBD2 matching 9 bases. The CDR3 runs to 15 residues. The trim removed 4 bases at V and 4 bases at J, leaving 5 bases unmatched. The germline gives CDR1 SGHNT, CDR2 YENEEA. This CDR3 reads CASSSGLAGYNEQFF. The sequenced part of the CDR3 DNA is TGTGCCAGCAGCTCCGGCCTAGCGGGATACAATGAG.

This clone was picked up many times. The CDR3 is cut off 3 residues early in the read; its end comes from the germline J gene. The V and J genes are TRBV30 and TRBJ2-1; 7 bases fit TRBD1. Germline CDR1 is GTSNPN and CDR2 is SVGIG (reference sequence). V trimming: 4 bases; J trimming: 6 bases; junction bases outside the gene matches: 6. CDR3 size: 13 residues. The CDR3 DNA, read in part, is TGTGCCTGGAACAGGGGTAATTCCAATGAG. Protein: CAWNRGNSNE. The entire CDR3 protein is CAWNRGNSNEQFF.

This clone was observed at least ten times. The observed sequence ends 3 residues before the CDR3 terminus, with the missing tail filled in from the germline J gene. This rearrangement joins TRBV5-1 to TRBJ2-1; D call uncertain. The CDR3 spans 14 residues. The V gene's germline CDR1 is SGHRS and CDR2 YFSETQ. V lost 0 bases to trimming and J lost 1 base, with 5 bases between them. The CDR3 loop reads CASSLERSYNEQFF. The CDR3 bases that were read are TGCGCCAGCAGCTTGGAGAGGTCCTACAATGAG.

This clone was recorded at least ten times. The read terminates 3 residues before the CDR3 end, so the remaining end is supplied by the germline J gene. The chain recombines TRBV10-3 with TRBJ1-1; D perhaps matches TRBD1 (6 bases). V was clipped by 5 bases and J by 6 bases, with 13 bases between them. Germline assignment: CDR1 ENHRY and CDR2 SYGVKD. This CDR3 comprises 13 residues. CDR3 loop: CAISPTGLAEAFF. The CDR3 DNA, read in part, is TGTGCCATCAGTCCCACAGGGCTTGCTGAA.

This clone was found many times. The CDR3 extends 3 residues past the end of the read, so its final part is completed from the germline J gene. The chain employs TRBV7-9 and TRBJ2-7, with 8 bases aligning to TRBD2. Germline V gene sequence: CDR1 SEHNR, CDR2 FQNEAQ (reference sequence). This CDR3 is built from 14 residues. V was pared by 6 bases and J by 2 bases, with 6 bases of the junction left unmatched. CDR3 loop: CASRSSGSAYEQYF. Partial CDR3 DNA: TGTGCCAGCAGGAGCAGCGGGAGCGCCTACGAG.

Remarks on this clone: A read error may produce the germline difference seen at one junction end. The DNA read from the CDR3 is TGCACCAGCAGCTCAGGGGGTGTGAACTCCCACGAG. Its protein is CTSSSGGVNSHE. The whole CDR3 region reads CTSSSGGVNSHEQYF. The chain recombines TRBV5-1 with TRBJ2-7; 7 nucleotides agree with TRBD1. The read is 3 residues too short to cover the CDR3 end, so that end is filled in from the germline J gene. This CDR3 spans 15 amino acids. Germline V CDR1 and CDR2: SGHRS, YFSETQ.

The sample holds many counts of this clone. Sequencing ends 3 residues short of the CDR3 end; the germline J gene provides the rest. The rearrangement joins TRBV20-1 to TRBJ1-2; 9 positions agree with TRBD1. Germline V gene sequence: CDR1 DFQATT, CDR2 SNEGSKA (reference sequence). This CDR3 spans 14 amino acids. The DNA read from the CDR3 is TGCAGTGCTAGAGATCTCGGGACAGGGTCCGGC. It encodes CSARDLGTGSG. The complete CDR3 sequence is CSARDLGTGSGYTF.

This clone was counted ten times or more. The read terminates 3 residues ahead of where the CDR3 ends, so the germline J gene completes it. The chain has TRBV5-4 and TRBJ2-5; D not resolved. Between the trimmed V and J ends, which lost 2 bases and 1 base, there was a span of 12 bases. This CDR3 is 15 amino acids long. Germline loops: CDR1 SGHNT, CDR2 YYREEE (reference sequence). The CDR3 here is CASSLFTDFQETQYF. The covered CDR3 bases are TGTGCCAGCAGCTTATTTACCGACTTCCAAGAGACC.